This passage covers 21 T cell receptor beta chains from one sample sequenced in a study of blood T cell repertoires in COVID-19. Produced via immunoSEQ multiplex PCR; TCRdb's table is partial and in-frame only. The sample includes 70,000 to 95,000 clones, about 80% of them seen just once. The specimen was peripheral blood. The receptors were sampled from a human donor in a cohort sampled during active COVID-19.

This chain uses TRBV14 with TRBJ2-1; TRBD2 matches at 11 bases. CDR3 length: 17 amino acids. The V gene's germline CDR1 is SGHDN and CDR2 FVKESK. The J segment lost 8 bases and the V segment lost 5 bases, leaving 14 bases of the junction unmatched. As DNA, the CDR3 is TGTGCCAGCAGCGGCACTCAGCTTAGCGGGGGGGTGTATGAGCAGTTCTTC. It translates to CASSGTQLSGGVYEQFF.

This chain links TRBV29-1 with TRBJ2-3; D is unclear. The germline V gene has CDR1 SQVTM and CDR2 ANQGSEA. V gave up 5 bases and J gave up 4 bases, with 4 bases separating them. The CDR3 is 10 residues long. CDR3 protein: CSVFADTQYF. Here the CDR3 DNA reads TGCAGCGTTTTCGCAGATACGCAGTATTTT.

V and J are TRBV4-1 and TRBJ1-2; D might be TRBD1 (5 bases). The CDR3 is made up of 15 amino acids. In germline, CDR1 is MGHRA, CDR2 YSYEKL. Trimming removed 1 base from V and 0 bases from J, with 9 bases in between. In nucleotides, the CDR3 is TGCGCCAGCAGCCAAGTTAGACAGTCTAACTATGGCTACACCTTC. Its translation is CASSQVRQSNYGYTF.

The CDR3 DNA sequence: TGTGCCAGCAGTTCCGGGACACATGGCTACACCTTC. The encoded protein is CASSSGTHGYTF. V gene TRBV28 combines with J gene TRBJ1-2; a possible D gene is TRBD1 (6 bases). This CDR3 region has 12 residues. V was clipped by 4 bases and J by 6 bases, with 9 bases between them. Looked up from germline, CDR1 is MDHEN and CDR2 is SYDVKM.

The chain recombines TRBV6-6 with TRBJ2-7; TRBD2 matches at 14 bases. The V segment lost 5 bases and the J segment 4 bases; nucleotides outside the gene matches: 10. The CDR3 loop spans 17 amino acids. Germline V gene sequence: CDR1 MNHNY, CDR2 SVGAGI (reference sequence). The CDR3, as DNA: TGTGCCAGCAGTCCGACTAGCGGGAGGGCCAATCGTTACGAGCAGTACTTC. Protein: CASSPTSGRANRYEQYF.

The chain combines TRBV10-3 with TRBJ2-7, with 7 bases matching TRBD2. Germline V gene sequence: CDR1 ENHRY, CDR2 SYGVKD. There are 14 residues in the CDR3. V shed 4 bases, J shed 3 bases, and the junction held 6 bases outside the gene matches. The CDR3 sequence: CAISGGSGFYEQYF. Written as DNA, the CDR3 is TGTGCCATCAGTGGGGGTAGCGGGTTCTACGAGCAGTACTTC.

This chain links TRBV21-1 with TRBJ2-3; the table gives TRBD1 as D, unverified against the DNA. TRBV21-1 has pseudogene status. This CDR3 region has 14 residues. CDR3 DNA: TGTGCCAGCAGAGGGACACCAAACACAGATACGCAGTATTTT. Its translation is CASRGTPNTDTQYF.

The chain recombines TRBV6-5 with TRBJ2-7, with D uncertain. V lost 3 bases, J lost 5 bases, and 14 bases lay in between. Germline values: CDR1 MNHEY, CDR2 SVGAGI. This CDR3 region has 14 residues. This CDR3 is CASSYGPLRHEQYF. CDR3 DNA sequence: TGTGCCAGCAGTTATGGGCCCCTTAGGCACGAGCAGTACTTC.

This clone was detected ten times or more. This chain joins TRBV5-1 and TRBJ1-1, with D unclear. CDR1 and CDR2 from the germline V gene are SGHRS and YFSETQ. CDR3 length: 15 amino acids. Trimming left V 4 bases short and J 5 bases short, with 18 bases between. Here the CDR3 DNA reads TGCGCCAGCAGCGGGAGAGCCGGCGCCAAAACTGAAGCTTTCTTT. This translates into CASSGRAGAKTEAFF.

The chain combines TRBV2 with TRBJ1-1; the D gene is possibly TRBD1 (5 bases). The CDR3 runs 12 residues. V shed 6 bases and J shed 7 bases, with 12 bases lying between them. Looked up from germline, CDR1 is SNHLY and CDR2 is FYNNEI. The CDR3 sequence: CASRGEDREAFF. The DNA of the CDR3 is TGTGCCAGCAGGGGGGAGGACCGTGAAGCTTTCTTT.

The chain is built from TRBV9 and TRBJ1-4; no reliable D call. The germline gives CDR1 SGDLS, CDR2 YYNGEE. V lost 0 bases and J lost 12, with 9 bases in between. There are 12 residues in the CDR3. The CDR3 sequence: CASSVDNGELFF. Written as DNA, the CDR3 is TGTGCCAGCAGCGTAGATAACGGGGAACTGTTTTTT.

As regards this clone: A much larger clone lies a single base off, so this may be a read error. The rearrangement uses TRBV5-6 and TRBJ1-1; the D is unclear. V was clipped by 2 bases and J by 1 base, with 6 bases between them. The germline V gene has CDR1 SGHDT and CDR2 YYEEEE. The CDR3 extends over 13 amino acids. The CDR3: CASSFGENTEAFF. The CDR3 bases are TGTGCCAGCAGCTTCGGGGAGAACACTGAAGCTTTCTTT.

The gene calls are TRBV6-5 and TRBJ1-5; 9 nucleotides agree with TRBD1. Germline trimming cut 6 bases from V and 4 bases from J; bases unmatched to any gene: 7. Germline loops: CDR1 MNHEY, CDR2 SVGAGI. The CDR3 runs to 15 residues. The CDR3 is CASRMDRGVNQPQHF. The CDR3, as DNA: TGTGCCAGCAGAATGGACAGGGGAGTTAATCAGCCCCAGCATTTT.

V and J are TRBV5-4 and TRBJ2-5, with 11 positions matching TRBD1. This CDR3 is built from 15 residues. Germline V gene lookup returns CDR1 SGHNT and CDR2 YYREEE (reference sequence). Germline trimming cut 7 bases from V and 2 bases from J; bases unmatched to any gene: 7. CDR3 in amino acids: CASGQRDRGQETQYF. CDR3 bases: TGTGCCAGCGGCCAAAGGGACAGGGGGCAAGAGACCCAGTACTTC.

This chain connects TRBV2 to TRBJ2-5; 8 bases map to TRBD2. V shed 8 bases, J shed 5 bases, and the junction held 7 bases outside the gene matches. From germline, CDR1 is SNHLY and CDR2 FYNNEI. The CDR3 has 13 amino acids. The CDR3 coding sequence is TGTGCCAGCCTGAGCGGGGGTAGGGAGACCCAGTACTTC. This codes for CASLSGGRETQYF.

The chain combines TRBV9 with TRBJ1-1, with D possibly matching TRBD1 (5 bases). In germline, CDR1 is SGDLS, CDR2 YYNGEE. V was clipped by 3 bases and J by 1 base, with 16 bases between them. CDR3 size: 16 residues. CDR3 sequence (DNA): TGTGCCAGCAGCGAAACAGGCACCTTCACGAACACTGAAGCTTTCTTT. Its translation: CASSETGTFTNTEAFF. Looking up the rest from reference TRBV9 and TRBJ1-1 gives the full variable domain: DSGVTQTPKHLITATGQRVTLRCSPRSGDLSVYWYQQSLDQGLQFLIQYYNGEERAKGNILERFSAQQFPDLHSELNLSSLELGDSALYFCASSETGTFTNTEAFFGQGTRLTVV.

This clone has more than one count but fewer than ten. The germline gene is not matched at one end of the junction; a read error may be the cause. The gene calls are TRBV7-7 and TRBJ2-1; 7 nucleotides align to TRBD1. Germline CDR1 and CDR2: SSHAT and FNYEAQ (reference sequence). The CDR3 loop spans 15 amino acids. The CDR3 coding sequence is TGTGCTAGCAGCTTAGGGCAGGGGGCCTACAATGAGCAGTTCTTC. Its protein is CASSLGQGAYNEQFF.

This clone has only one observation. The junction shows a germline mismatch at one end, possibly a read error. The chain links TRBV12-3 or TRBV12-4 to TRBJ1-1; no definite D call. The CDR3 covers 12 residues. Here the CDR3 reads CASSFPPTEAFF. As DNA, the CDR3 is TGTGCCAGCAGTTTCCCCCCCACTGAGGCTTTCTTT.

The rearrangement links TRBV13 to TRBJ2-4, with TRBD2 as a possible D gene (6 bases). V dropped 3 bases and J dropped 0 bases, with 18 bases sitting between them. CDR3 length equals 18 residues. CDR1 is PRHDT and CDR2 is FYEKMQ in the germline V gene (reference sequence). In DNA, the CDR3 is TGTGCCAGCAGCTTCGGGGTTGGCGGGACCATAGCCAAAAACATTCAGTACTTC. It yields the protein CASSFGVGGTIAKNIQYF.

This clone has a handful of counts. The chain uses TRBV28 and TRBJ2-5; the match to TRBD2 covers 8 bases. The CDR3 is 16 amino acids. Trimming at V came to 4 bases and at J to 5 bases, leaving 12 bases not matched to a gene. Looked up from germline, CDR1 is MDHEN and CDR2 is SYDVKM. Here the CDR3 DNA reads TGTGCCAGCAGTTCGGGGGGGGTAGCGGGAAGTGAGACCCAGTACTTC. Translation gives CASSSGGVAGSETQYF.

V is TRBV27 and J is TRBJ2-3, with D perhaps matching TRBD2 (5 bases). The V end was cut by 6 bases, the J end by 0 bases, with 10 bases between. The V gene's germline CDR1 is MNHEY and CDR2 SMNVEV (reference sequence). CDR3 length: 14 residues. CDR3 nucleotide sequence: TGTGCCAGCAGGCGGACTCCTAGCACAGATACGCAGTATTTT. Translation gives CASRRTPSTDTQYF.